This is a list of T cell receptor beta chains from one sample in a study of blood T cell repertoires in COVID-19. The table came from immunoSEQ multiplex PCR; TCRdb's copy has only in-frame clones and leaves some out. The sample carries about 55,000 clones, about 90% recorded once. Sequenced input: peripheral blood. The source of these receptors is a man between 60 and 75 years old with active COVID-19. The CDR3 runs from the conserved cysteine through the conserved F or W. The D gene is left open where the match is weak. Clone size is shown for a subset of rows, as once, few, many or a class of expanded clone.

TRBD1,once,TRBV27,TRBJ1-1,TGTGCCAGCAGTCCCCGACAGGGGCGCTCCAACACTGAAGCTTTCTTT,CASSPRQGRSNTEAFF
TRBD2,.,TRBV27,TRBJ2-7,TGTGCCAGCAGTGGCCACCGGACTAGCGTAACCTACGAGCAGTACTTC,CASSGHRTSVTYEQYF
.,once,TRBV9,TRBJ2-1,TGTGCCAGCAGCGTAGGGCAGCCGGGGTTTGGTGAGCAGTTCTTC,CASSVGQPGFGEQFF
TRBD1,.,TRBV7-3,TRBJ2-5,TGTGCCAGCAGCTTAAACCCGACAGGGAACCAAGAGACCCAGTACTTC,CASSLNPTGNQETQYF
TRBD2,.,TRBV12-3/TRBV12-4,TRBJ2-3,TGTGCCAGCAGCCCGGGGGGTATCGCGCAGTATTTT,CASSPGGIAQYF
TRBD1,few,TRBV5-6,TRBJ2-7,TGTGCCAGCAGCATCCGGGACAGGGGATACGAGCAGTACTTC,CASSIRDRGYEQYF
.,.,TRBV5-1,TRBJ2-1,TGCGCCAGCAGCTTGGTAGTCGACAATGAGCAGTTCTTC,CASSLVVDNEQFF
TRBD2,.,TRBV28,TRBJ2-7,TGTGCCAGCGGAGGGCTAGCGGGAGGCAAGACCTACGAGCAGTACTTC,CASGGLAGGKTYEQYF
.,.,TRBV12-5,TRBJ2-1,TGTGCTAGTGGTCCCTCGACAGGGCAGTTCTTC,CASGPSTGQFF
.,.,TRBV7-9,TRBJ2-1,TGTGCCAGCAGCTCACAGGGTAGAAGCTACAATGAGCAGTTCTTC,CASSSQGRSYNEQFF
TRBD2,.,TRBV4-1,TRBJ2-7,TGCGCCAGCAGCCAAGATTGGCTAGCGGGAGAAGCTTACGAGCAGTACTTC,CASSQDWLAGEAYEQYF
TRBD1,.,TRBV5-1,TRBJ1-4,TGCGCCAGCAGCCCGGGGACAGGGCCAACTAATGAAAAACTGTTTTTT,CASSPGTGPTNEKLFF
.,.,TRBV30,TRBJ2-5,TGTGCCTGGAGACGGGAAGGTATGGGGACCCAGTACTTC,CAWRREGMGTQYF
.,.,TRBV7-2,TRBJ1-5,TGTGCCAGCAGCTTAGCGGGCAGGGTGGGCAATCAGCCCCAGCATTTT,CASSLAGRVGNQPQHF
.,.,TRBV6-5,TRBJ1-1,TGTGCCAGCAGTTATTTGTCTTTCACTGAAGCTTTCTTT,CASSYLSFTEAFF
.,.,TRBV7-9,TRBJ1-1,TGTGCCAGCAGCTTAGCACGTGACAGAGGCACTGAAGCTTTCTTT,CASSLARDRGTEAFF
.,.,TRBV6-5,TRBJ2-6,TGTGCCAGCAGTTACTCTAGAGGTGAGGGGGCCAACGTCCTGACTTTC,CASSYSRGEGANVLTF
TRBD2,.,TRBV5-1,TRBJ2-2,TGCGCCAGCAGCCCGACTAGCGGGAGATACACCGGGGAGCTGTTTTTT,CASSPTSGRYTGELFF
.,.,TRBV10-3,TRBJ2-3,TGTGCCATCAGGCTGACAGCTAGCACAGATACGCAGTATTTT,CAIRLTASTDTQYF
TRBD1,.,TRBV28,TRBJ1-4,TGTGCCAGCAGGTTCGAGGACAGGGATAATGAAAAACTGTTTTTT,CASRFEDRDNEKLFF
TRBD2,.,TRBV10-2,TRBJ2-1,TGCGCCAGCAGTCCGCCGACTAGCGGGAGAAGTAATGAGCAGTTCTTC,CASSPPTSGRSNEQFF
.,.,TRBV3-1/TRBV3-2,TRBJ2-5,TGTGCCAGCAGCCAAGACAGAGGGGGAAGAGAGAAGACCCAGTACTTC,CASSQDRGGREKTQYF
TRBD2,.,TRBV7-2,TRBJ2-3,TGTGCCAGCAGCTTAGGGGGGGTTGGACTAGCGGGAGTAGATACGCAGTATTTT,CASSLGGVGLAGVDTQYF
.,.,TRBV9,TRBJ2-1,TGTGCCAGCAGCCCCCAATCCGGTGAGCAGTTCTTC,CASSPQSGEQFF
.,.,TRBV5-1,TRBJ2-3,TGCGCCAGCAGCTTAGGAGGTATAACAGATACGCAGTATTTT,CASSLGGITDTQYF
.,few,TRBV18,TRBJ2-7,TGTGCCAGCTTTATCATCGGGGACGAGCAGTACTTC,CASFIIGDEQYF